This T cell receptor (beta chain) was profiled in a study of cytotoxic CD8 clonotypes in ibrutinib-treated CLL (dated by TCRdb to the early 2020s). About the investigation overall: The cohort had about a dozen relapsed/refractory and approximately 15 treatment-naive patients; about 17 were IGHV unmutated. Every sample from remission and from progressive disease was obtained while the patients were still on ibrutinib. Responses were partial in approximately 24 patients and complete in 2; after median approximately 67 months follow-up, around 15 stayed in remission and some twelve progressed. Longitudinal samples were obtainable from about 30% of the roughly 90 participants in the trial. On average, each sample yielded 255,043 productive templates and tens of thousands of productive rearrangements. Response samples were taken after a median of approximately a year on treatment, ranging from about 6 to 40 months. Cryopreserved peripheral blood mononuclear cells were collected before treatment, at response, and at either disease progression or sustained remission. Results and caveats for the whole study, not just this receptor: At ibrutinib response clonality went up, during sustained remission it held steady, and at progression it dropped back toward baseline. Public clonotypes were rare and either contracted or stayed stable during treatment, and the rise in clonality at ibrutinib response reflected the expansion of private clonotypes. Baseline clonality was found to be higher than that of age-matched healthy donors and was strongly correlated with circulating CD8+ T-cell counts. Sampling times were not matched between sustained-remission and progressing patients, and lymph node repertoires were not studied.

The goal of deep resolution MiSeq sequencing was a depth between 1 in 1 million and 1 in 200,000 T cells, and coverage averaged 10x per clonotype. TCR beta libraries were generated with the immunoSEQ hsTCRB Kit. The study's processing was this. ImmunoSEQ Data Assistant and ImmunoSEQ Analyzer were used for data analysis, and V, D and J genes were assigned according to IMGT definitions. Clonality, with values ranging from 0 to 1, was calculated as one minus the normalized Shannon entropy of productive rearrangement frequencies. Only overrepresented clonotypes making up at least 0.05% of the repertoire of each patient were included in the public clonotype analysis. About a dozen repertoires from age-matched healthy donors, obtained from immuneACCESS, served as clonality controls. TCRdb carries this immuneACCESS record with in-frame sequences only. Its versions omit some clonotypes, under half of them owing to an unresolved V gene in the studies checked, with the rest unexplained. V, J and clone size reflect that table, while D and trimming were determined from the DNA. Across this sample there are more than 200,000 clones, with more than 65% seen only once. About 6% of the sample comes from the top ten.

The intended sense of this specimen's time point label: 12 months on ibrutinib. For TCR beta library preparation, about 2.2 micrograms of genomic DNA was extracted from cryopreserved PBMCs. High-throughput TCR beta sequencing was performed on longitudinal blood samples from CLL patients receiving ibrutinib monotherapy. The patients took part in an open-label, single-center phase 2 trial of ibrutinib monotherapy. There are 13 amino acids in the CDR3, from cysteine to phenylalanine inclusive. The kept DNA is CDR3 alone, 39 bases in frame from the first base. The germline V gene provides CDR1 MNHEY and CDR2 SVGAGI. Trimming removed 6 bases from V and 7 bases from J; the gene matches leave 7 bases unexplained. This clone showed up just once. The specificity of this receptor is unknown. There are no base qualities to consult, and no much larger clone falls within one base.

The sample consisted of PBMCs, taken after 12 months of ibrutinib treatment. The origin of this receptor is a human donor with chronic lymphocytic leukemia. The chain links TRBV6-5 with TRBJ2-3; 7 central bases correspond to TRBD2. The CDR3 region has the sequence CASRPGGSNTQYF. The DNA reads TGTGCCAGCAGACCCGGGGGGAGTAATACGCAGTATTTT.